This TCR beta chain was sequenced in a study of T cell responses to AZD1222 COVID-19 vaccine. Assay used: immunoSEQ multiplex PCR; TCRdb lists only in-frame clones, some missing. The sample records about 150,000 clones, about 83% being singletons. Remarks on this clone: The antigen remains unidentified.

Both about-4-week and about-12-week second-dose recipients were combined. Trimming removed 5 bases from V and 4 bases from J, with 15 bases in between. This CDR3 is built from 14 residues. Germline CDR1 and CDR2: SGHVS and FQNEAQ. Overall study findings and caveats: Across spike, vaccine-associated CD4 TCRs were found, dominant at 160-218 and 743-854. The breadth and depth of Spike-specific TCRs increased once two AZD1222 doses had been given.

The TCR originated in an adult who received the AZD1222 COVID-19 vaccine. The chain couples TRBV7-8 to TRBJ2-7; D is unclear. The material sequenced was peripheral blood, taken 28 days after the second AZD1222 dose. CDR3 region: CASSDRVRTYEQYF. DNA of the CDR3: TGTGCCAGCAGCGACCGGGTCCGGACGTACGAGCAGTACTTC.